Presented here are 5 T cell receptor beta chains from one specimen sequenced in a study of blood T cell repertoires in COVID-19. Some clones are missing from TCRdb's copy, which holds only in-frame ones; the method was immunoSEQ multiplex PCR. The sample lists 250,000 to 300,000 clones; roughly 93% were seen once. Sequencing was carried out using PBMCs or T cells enriched from blood (not recorded which). The receptors stem from a woman between 40 and 55 years old with acute COVID-19.

The rearrangement uses TRBV15 and TRBJ2-3; TRBD2 aligns across 8 bases. The trim removed 1 base at V and 6 bases at J, leaving 12 bases unmatched. Germline V gives CDR1 LNHNV, CDR2 YYDKDF (reference sequence). The CDR3 has 17 residues. This CDR3 is CATSRGPGGGLVDTQYF. CDR3 bases: TGTGCCACCAGCAGAGGCCCCGGCGGGGGGCTGGTGGATACGCAGTATTTT.

The CDR3 nucleotides are TGCAGTGCTAGTACCGGGACACCTTATAGCAATCAGCCCCAGCATTTT. Its protein product is CSASTGTPYSNQPQHF. The chain uses TRBV20-1 and TRBJ1-5; D may be TRBD1 (6 bases). The V gene's germline CDR1 is DFQATT and CDR2 SNEGSKA (reference sequence). CDR3 length equals 16 residues. The V end was cut by 3 bases, the J end by 0 bases, with 15 bases between.

The chain combines TRBV28 with TRBJ1-2; D is unclear. The V gene lost 3 bases and the J gene lost 2 bases, with 7 bases spanning the gap. Germline V gene data show CDR1 as MDHEN and CDR2 as SYDVKM. The CDR3 sequence is 13 residues long. This chain's CDR3 is CASSFLANYGYTF. CDR3 DNA: TGTGCCAGCAGTTTCTTGGCAAACTATGGCTACACCTTC.

This sequence joins TRBV2 and TRBJ1-1; 9 positions match TRBD1. V trimming: 5 bases; J trimming: 6 bases; junction bases outside the gene matches: 4. Looked up from germline, CDR1 is SNHLY and CDR2 is FYNNEI. The length of the CDR3 is 13 residues. CDR3 loop: CASSLTGGPEAFF. The DNA of the CDR3 is TGTGCCAGCAGTCTAACAGGGGGCCCTGAAGCTTTCTTT.

This clone was counted only a few times. This rearrangement joins TRBV5-1 to TRBJ1-3; D is uncertain. The CDR3 has 17 amino acids. Germline V gene sequence: CDR1 SGHRS, CDR2 YFSETQ. V gave up 0 bases and J gave up 0 bases, with 13 bases separating them. CDR3 DNA sequence: TGCGCCAGCAGCTTGGTCGGACTCAGACTCTCTGGAAACACCATATATTTT. This gives the protein CASSLVGLRLSGNTIYF. Drawing the rest from reference TRBV5-1 and TRBJ1-3, the complete variable domain is KAGVTQTPRYLIKTRGQQVTLSCSPISGHRSVSWYQQTPGQGLQFLFEYFSETQRNKGNFPGRFSGRQFSNSRSEMNVSTLELGDSALYLCASSLVGLRLSGNTIYFGEGSWLTVV.